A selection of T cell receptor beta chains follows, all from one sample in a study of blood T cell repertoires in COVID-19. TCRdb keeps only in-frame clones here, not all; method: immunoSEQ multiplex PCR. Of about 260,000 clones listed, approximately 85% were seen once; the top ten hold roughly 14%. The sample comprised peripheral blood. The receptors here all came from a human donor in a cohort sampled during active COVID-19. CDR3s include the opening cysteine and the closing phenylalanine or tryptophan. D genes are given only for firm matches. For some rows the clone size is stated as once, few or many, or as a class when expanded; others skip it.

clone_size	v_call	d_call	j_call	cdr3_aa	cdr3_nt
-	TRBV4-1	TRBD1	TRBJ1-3	CASSQGRQGLAGNTIYF	TGCGCCAGCAGCCAAGGGCGACAGGGGCTAGCAGGAAACACCATATATTTT
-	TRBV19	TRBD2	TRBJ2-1	CASSIDQTGGLDEQFF	TGTGCCAGTAGTATAGATCAAACGGGAGGGCTCGATGAGCAGTTCTTC
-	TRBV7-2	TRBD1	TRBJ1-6	CASSLRDRGYNSPLHF	TGTGCCAGCAGCTTAAGGGACAGGGGTTATAATTCACCCCTCCACTTT
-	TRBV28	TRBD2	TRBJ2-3	CASRAGGSPDTQYF	TGTGCCAGTCGAGCGGGAGGGAGCCCAGATACGCAGTATTTT
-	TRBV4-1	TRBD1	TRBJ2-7	CASSQAGTGGYEQYF	TGCGCCAGCAGCCAAGCCGGGACAGGGGGCTACGAGCAGTACTTC
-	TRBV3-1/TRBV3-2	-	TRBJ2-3	CASSQLAQDTQYF	TGTGCCAGCAGCCAACTGGCTCAGGATACGCAGTATTTT
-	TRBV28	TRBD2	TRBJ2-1	CATSGGLGEQFF	TGTGCCACCTCGGGGGGGCTCGGTGAGCAGTTCTTC
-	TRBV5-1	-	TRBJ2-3	CASSLGRGVGDTQYF	TGCGCCAGCAGCTTGGGCAGGGGAGTAGGAGATACGCAGTATTTT
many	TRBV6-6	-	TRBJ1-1	CASSYDWQGGAFF	TGTGCCAGCAGTTACGATTGGCAGGGTGGGGCTTTCTTT
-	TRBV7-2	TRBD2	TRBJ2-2	CASSLGTSGRTTGELFF	TGTGCCAGCAGCTTAGGGACTAGCGGGAGGACCACCGGGGAGCTGTTTTTT
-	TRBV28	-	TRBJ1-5	CASSNGGPQHF	TGTGCCAGCAGTAACGGGGGGCCCCAGCATTTT
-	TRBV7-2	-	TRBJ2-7	CASSLGGSGVYEQYF	TGTGCCAGCAGCTTAGGGGGCTCGGGTGTCTACGAGCAGTACTTC
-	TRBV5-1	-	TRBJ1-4	CASSLGAGTNEKLFF	TGCGCCAGCAGCTTAGGGGCAGGGACTAATGAAAAACTGTTTTTT
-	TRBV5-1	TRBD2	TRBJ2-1	CATSTLAGGVVEQFF	TGCGCCACCTCAACCCTAGCGGGAGGAGTAGTTGAGCAGTTCTTC
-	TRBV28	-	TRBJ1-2	CASRAGTVYGYTF	TGTGCCAGCAGGGCGGGGACGGTCTATGGCTACACCTTC
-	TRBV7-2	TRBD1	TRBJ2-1	CASSFGQGEGGEQFF	TGTGCCAGCAGCTTCGGACAGGGGGAAGGAGGTGAGCAGTTCTTC
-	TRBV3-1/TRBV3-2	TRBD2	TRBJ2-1	CASSKTGTSGRNEQFF	TGTGCCAGCAGCAAGACCGGGACTAGCGGGAGGAATGAGCAGTTCTTC
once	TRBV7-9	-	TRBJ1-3	CASSFRGSSGNTIYF	TGTGCCAGCAGCTTTAGGGGAAGCTCTGGAAACACCATATATTTT
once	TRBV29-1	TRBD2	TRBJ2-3	CSVLAGGGTDTQYF	TGCAGCGTCTTAGCGGGAGGGGGCACAGATACGCAGTATTTT
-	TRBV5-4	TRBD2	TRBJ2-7	CASSIGTSGPYEQYF	TGTGCCAGCAGCATTGGGACTAGCGGGCCCTACGAGCAGTACTTC
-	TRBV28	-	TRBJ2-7	CASNSKPGVDRYEQYF	TGTGCCAGCAACTCAAAACCGGGGGTGGACCGATACGAGCAGTACTTC
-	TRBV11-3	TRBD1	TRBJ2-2	CASSATGGKGELFF	TGTGCCAGCAGCGCCACAGGGGGCAAGGGGGAGCTGTTTTTT
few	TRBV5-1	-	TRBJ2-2	CASRPRVANTGELFF	TGCGCCAGCCGCCCGCGGGTTGCGAACACCGGGGAGCTGTTTTTT
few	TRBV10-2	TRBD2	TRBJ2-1	CATREARYNEQFF	TGCGCCACCCGGGAGGCACGCTACAATGAGCAGTTCTTC
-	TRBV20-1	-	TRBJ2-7	CSARQAYEQYF	TGCAGTGCGCGACAGGCCTACGAGCAGTACTTC
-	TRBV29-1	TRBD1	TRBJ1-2	CSVPTGGDYGYTF	TGCAGCGTCCCTACAGGGGGGGACTATGGCTACACCTTC